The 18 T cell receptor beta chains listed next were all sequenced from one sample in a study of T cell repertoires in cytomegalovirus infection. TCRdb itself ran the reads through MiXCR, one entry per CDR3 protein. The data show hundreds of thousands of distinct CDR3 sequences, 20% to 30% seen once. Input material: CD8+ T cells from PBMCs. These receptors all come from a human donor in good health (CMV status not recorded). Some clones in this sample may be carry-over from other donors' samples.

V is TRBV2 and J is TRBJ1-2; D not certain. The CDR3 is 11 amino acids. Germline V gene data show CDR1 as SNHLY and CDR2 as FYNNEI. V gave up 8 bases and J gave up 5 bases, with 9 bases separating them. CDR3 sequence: CASPFGYGYTF. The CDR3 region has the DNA TGTGCCAGCCCCTTCGGTTATGGCTACACCTTC.

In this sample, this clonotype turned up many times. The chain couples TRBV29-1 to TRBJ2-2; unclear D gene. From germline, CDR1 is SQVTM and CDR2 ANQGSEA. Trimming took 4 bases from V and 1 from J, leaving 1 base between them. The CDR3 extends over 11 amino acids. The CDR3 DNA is TGCAGCGTTGTGAACACCGGGGAGCTGTTTTTT. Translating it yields CSVVNTGELFF.

The CDR3, as DNA: TGTGCCAGCAGCCAAGCCGCCGGGACAGGGGTCTACGAGCAGTACGTC. Its translation: CASSQAAGTGVYEQYV. The chain is built from TRBV6-5 and TRBJ2-7, with 10 bases aligning to TRBD1. CDR3 length: 16 amino acids. The germline V gene has CDR1 MNHEY and CDR2 SVGAGI. The V and J ends lost 6 bases and 3 bases, in that order; junction bases with no gene match: 11.

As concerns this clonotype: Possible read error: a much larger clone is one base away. CDR3 loop: CANSPTRQGNTEAFF. The CDR3 DNA reads TGTGCCAACAGTCCCACCCGACAGGGCAACACTGAAGCTTTCTTT. The chain links TRBV12-3 or TRBV12-4 to TRBJ1-1; 7 bases agree with TRBD1. This CDR3 is built from 15 residues.

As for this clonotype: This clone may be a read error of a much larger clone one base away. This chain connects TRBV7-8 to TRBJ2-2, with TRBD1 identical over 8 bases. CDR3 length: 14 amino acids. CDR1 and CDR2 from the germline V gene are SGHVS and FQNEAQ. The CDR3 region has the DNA TGTGCCAACAGCCCCGACAGGGGCACCGGGGAGCTGTTTTTT. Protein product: CANSPDRGTGELFF.

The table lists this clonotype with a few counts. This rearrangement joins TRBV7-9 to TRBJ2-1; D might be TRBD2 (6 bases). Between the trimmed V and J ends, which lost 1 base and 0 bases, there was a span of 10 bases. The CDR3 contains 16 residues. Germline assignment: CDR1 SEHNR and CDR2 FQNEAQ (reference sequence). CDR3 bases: TGTGCCAGCAGCTTAGAGCGGGCCAACTCCTACAATGAGCAGTTCTTC. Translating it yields CASSLERANSYNEQFF.

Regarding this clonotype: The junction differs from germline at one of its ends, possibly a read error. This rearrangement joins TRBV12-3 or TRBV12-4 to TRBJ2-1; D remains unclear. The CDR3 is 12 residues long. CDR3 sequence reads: CANSFISNEQFF. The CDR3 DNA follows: TGTGCCAACAGTTTTATCTCCAATGAGCAGTTCTTC.

The CDR3 coding sequence is TGTGCCAGCAGCTTCCCCTCATCAACTAGCACAGATACGCAGTATTTT. It is translated as CASSFPSSTSTDTQYF. This sequence joins TRBV13 and TRBJ2-3; D unclear. The germline CDR1 and CDR2 sequences are PRHDT and FYEKMQ (reference sequence). This CDR3 comprises 16 residues. V lost 3 bases and J 0 bases, leaving 13 bases between the germline ends.

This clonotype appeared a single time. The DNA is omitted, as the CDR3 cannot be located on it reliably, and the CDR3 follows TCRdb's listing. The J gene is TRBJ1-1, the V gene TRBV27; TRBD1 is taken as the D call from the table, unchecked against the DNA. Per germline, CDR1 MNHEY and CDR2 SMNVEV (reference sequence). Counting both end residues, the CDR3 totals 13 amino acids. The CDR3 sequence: CASSFGGGAEALF.

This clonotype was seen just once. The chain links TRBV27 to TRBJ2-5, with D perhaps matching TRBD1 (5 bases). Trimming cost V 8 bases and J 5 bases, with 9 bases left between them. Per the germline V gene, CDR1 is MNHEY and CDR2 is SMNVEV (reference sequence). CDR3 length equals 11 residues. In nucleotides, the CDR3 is TGTGCCAGCCTGAAGGGGGAGACCCAGTACTTC. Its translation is CASLKGETQYF.

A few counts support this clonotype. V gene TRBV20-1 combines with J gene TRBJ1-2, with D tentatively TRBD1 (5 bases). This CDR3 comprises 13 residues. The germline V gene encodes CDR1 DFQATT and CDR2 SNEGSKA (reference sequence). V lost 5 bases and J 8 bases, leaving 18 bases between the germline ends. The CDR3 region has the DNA TGCAGTGCTTTCGAGACAGCAAGTGAGGGCTACACCTTC. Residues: CSAFETASEGYTF.

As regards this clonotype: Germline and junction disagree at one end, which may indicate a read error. The CDR3: CACSTRVAKNIQYF. The CDR3 nucleotides read TGTGCCTGCAGCACTCGGGTAGCCAAAAACATTCAGTACTTC. This chain connects TRBV7-4 to TRBJ2-4, with D hard to call. In germline, CDR1 is SGHVT, CDR2 SQSDAQ. The CDR3 has 14 amino acids.

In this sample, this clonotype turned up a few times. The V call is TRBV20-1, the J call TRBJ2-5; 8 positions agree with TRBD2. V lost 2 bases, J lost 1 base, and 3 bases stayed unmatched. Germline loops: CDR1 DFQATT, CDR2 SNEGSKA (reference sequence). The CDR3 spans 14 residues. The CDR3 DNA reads TGCAGTGCTAGAATACTAGCGGTCCAAGAGACCCAGTACTTC. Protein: CSARILAVQETQYF.

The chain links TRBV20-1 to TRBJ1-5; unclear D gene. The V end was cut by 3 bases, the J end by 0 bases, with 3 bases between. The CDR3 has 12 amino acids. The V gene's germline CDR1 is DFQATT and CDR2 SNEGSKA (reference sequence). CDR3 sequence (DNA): TGCAGTGCTAGGTATAGCAATCAGCCCCAGCATTTT. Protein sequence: CSARYSNQPQHF.

CDR3 coding DNA: TGCAGTGCTCACTCACGGCCGTTGAGCTCCTATAATTCACCCCTCCACTTT. Protein: CSAHSRPLSSYNSPLHF. This chain links TRBV20-1 with TRBJ1-6; D gene unclear. Germline assignment: CDR1 DFQATT and CDR2 SNEGSKA (reference sequence). This CDR3 has 17 amino acids. Trimming stripped 5 bases from V and 0 bases from J, with 17 bases between.

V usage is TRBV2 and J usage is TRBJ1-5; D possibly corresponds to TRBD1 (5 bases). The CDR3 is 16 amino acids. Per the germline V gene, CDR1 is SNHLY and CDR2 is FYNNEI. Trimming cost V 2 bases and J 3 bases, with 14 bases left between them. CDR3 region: CASSEWGGDNNQPQHF. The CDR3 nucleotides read TGTGCCAGCAGTGAATGGGGAGGGGATAACAATCAGCCCCAGCATTTT. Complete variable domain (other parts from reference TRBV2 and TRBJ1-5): EPEVTQTPSHQVTQMGQEVILRCVPISNHLYFYWYRQILGQKVEFLVSFYNNEISEKSEIFDDQFSVERPDGSNFTLKIRSTKLEDSAMYFCASSEWGGDNNQPQHFGDGTRLSIL.

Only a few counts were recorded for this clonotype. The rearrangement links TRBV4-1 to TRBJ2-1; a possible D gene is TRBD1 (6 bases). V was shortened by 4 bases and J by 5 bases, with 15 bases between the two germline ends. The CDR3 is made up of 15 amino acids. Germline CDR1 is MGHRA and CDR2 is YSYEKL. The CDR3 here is CASSPGQNGHNEQFF. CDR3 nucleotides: TGCGCCAGCAGCCCCGGACAGAACGGGCACAATGAGCAGTTCTTC.

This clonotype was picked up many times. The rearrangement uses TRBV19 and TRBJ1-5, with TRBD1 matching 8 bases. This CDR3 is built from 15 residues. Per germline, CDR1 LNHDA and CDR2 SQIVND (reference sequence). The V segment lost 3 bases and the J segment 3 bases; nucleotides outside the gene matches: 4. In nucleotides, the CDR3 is TGTGCCAGTAGTATGACAGGGGCCCTCAATCAGCCCCAGCATTTT. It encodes CASSMTGALNQPQHF. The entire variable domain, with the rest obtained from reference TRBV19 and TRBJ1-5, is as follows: DGGITQSPKYLFRKEGQNVTLSCEQNLNHDAMYWYRQDPGQGLRLIYYSQIVNDFQKGDIAEGYSVSREKKESFPLTVTSAQKNPTAFYLCASSMTGALNQPQHFGDGTRLSIL.